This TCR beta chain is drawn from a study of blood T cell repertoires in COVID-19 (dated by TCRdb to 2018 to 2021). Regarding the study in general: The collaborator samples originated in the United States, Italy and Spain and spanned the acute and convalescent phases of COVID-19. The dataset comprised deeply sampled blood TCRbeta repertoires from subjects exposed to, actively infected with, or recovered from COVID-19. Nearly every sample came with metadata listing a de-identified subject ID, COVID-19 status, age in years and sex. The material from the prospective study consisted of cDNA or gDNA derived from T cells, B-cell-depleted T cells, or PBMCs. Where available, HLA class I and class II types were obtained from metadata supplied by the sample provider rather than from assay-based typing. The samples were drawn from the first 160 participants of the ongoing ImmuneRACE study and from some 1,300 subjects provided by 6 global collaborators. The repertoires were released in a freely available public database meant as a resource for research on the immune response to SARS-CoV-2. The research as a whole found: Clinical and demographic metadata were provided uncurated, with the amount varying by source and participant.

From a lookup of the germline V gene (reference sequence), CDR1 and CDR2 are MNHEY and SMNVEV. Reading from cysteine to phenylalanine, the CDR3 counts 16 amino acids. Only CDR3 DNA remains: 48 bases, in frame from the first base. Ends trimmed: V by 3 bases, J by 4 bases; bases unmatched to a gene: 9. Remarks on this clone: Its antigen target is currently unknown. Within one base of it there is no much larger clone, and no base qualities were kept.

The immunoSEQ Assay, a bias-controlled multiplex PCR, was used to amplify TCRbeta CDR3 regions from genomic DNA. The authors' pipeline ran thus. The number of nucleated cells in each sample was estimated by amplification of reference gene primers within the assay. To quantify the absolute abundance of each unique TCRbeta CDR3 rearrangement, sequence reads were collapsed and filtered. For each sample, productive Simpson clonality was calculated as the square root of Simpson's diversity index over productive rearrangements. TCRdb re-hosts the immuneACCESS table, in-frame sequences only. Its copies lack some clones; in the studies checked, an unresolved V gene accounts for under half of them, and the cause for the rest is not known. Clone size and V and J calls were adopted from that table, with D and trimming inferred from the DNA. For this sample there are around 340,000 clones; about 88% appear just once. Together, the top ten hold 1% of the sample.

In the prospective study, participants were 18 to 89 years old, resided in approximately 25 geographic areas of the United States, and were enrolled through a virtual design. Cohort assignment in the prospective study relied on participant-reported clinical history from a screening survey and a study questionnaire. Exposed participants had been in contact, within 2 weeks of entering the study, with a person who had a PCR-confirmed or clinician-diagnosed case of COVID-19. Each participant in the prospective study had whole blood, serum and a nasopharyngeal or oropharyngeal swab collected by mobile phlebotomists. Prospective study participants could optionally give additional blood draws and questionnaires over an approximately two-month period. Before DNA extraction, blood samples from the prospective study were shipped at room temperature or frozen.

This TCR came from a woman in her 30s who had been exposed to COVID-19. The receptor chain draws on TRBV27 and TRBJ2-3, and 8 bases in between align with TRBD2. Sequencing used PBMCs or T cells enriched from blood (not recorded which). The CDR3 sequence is CASSLLPGGPADTQYF. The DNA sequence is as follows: TGTGCCAGCAGTTTGCTCCCGGGAGGGCCAGCAGATACGCAGTATTTT.